A selection of T cell receptor beta chains follows, all from one sample in a study of beta chain features in type 1 diabetes. Sequencing used immunoSEQ multiplex PCR; TCRdb keeps in-frame clones, though not all of them. The sample has some 140,000 clones; about 9.2% are singletons. Sequenced: central memory CD4+ T cells from blood. These receptors were taken from a man younger than 30 in good health. Each CDR3 is given with its conserved first and last residue. The order of the fields is clone size, D gene, V gene, J gene, CDR3 protein, CDR3 DNA. D genes are given only for firm matches. A row's size may be missing; if present it is once, few, many or a size class.

clone size: many
D gene: NA
V gene: TRBV27
J gene: TRBJ2-7
CDR3 protein: CASSYRNNYEQYF
CDR3 DNA: TGTGCCAGCAGTTACCGAAACAACTACGAGCAGTACTTC

clone size: few
D gene: TRBD1
V gene: TRBV10-3
J gene: TRBJ1-1
CDR3 protein: CAIRDRVNTEAFF
CDR3 DNA: TGTGCCATCAGGGACAGGGTGAACACTGAAGCTTTCTTT

clone size: NA
D gene: NA
V gene: TRBV6-4
J gene: TRBJ1-1
CDR3 protein: CASSDSSGNTEAFF
CDR3 DNA: TGTGCCAGCAGTGACTCGTCCGGGAACACTGAAGCTTTCTTT

clone size: many
D gene: NA
V gene: TRBV7-8
J gene: TRBJ2-7
CDR3 protein: CASGTHQRQYF
CDR3 DNA: TGTGCCAGCGGGACACACCAAAGGCAGTACTTC

clone size: NA
D gene: TRBD2
V gene: TRBV6-5
J gene: TRBJ2-7
CDR3 protein: CASRPSGGPYEQYF
CDR3 DNA: TGTGCCAGCAGACCTAGCGGGGGGCCCTACGAGCAGTACTTC

clone size: many
D gene: TRBD1
V gene: TRBV28
J gene: TRBJ1-6
CDR3 protein: CASSNGQGPYNSPLHF
CDR3 DNA: TGTGCCAGCAGTAACGGACAGGGGCCATATAATTCACCCCTCCACTTT

clone size: NA
D gene: TRBD2
V gene: TRBV11-2
J gene: TRBJ2-2
CDR3 protein: CASRPPGLSTGTGELFF
CDR3 DNA: TGTGCCAGCAGGCCGCCGGGACTATCTACGGGCACCGGGGAGCTGTTTTTT

clone size: NA
D gene: NA
V gene: TRBV21-1
J gene: TRBJ2-7
CDR3 protein: CASVRQGATYEQYF
CDR3 DNA: TGTGCCAGCGTCCGACAGGGGGCTACCTACGAGCAGTACTTC

clone size: NA
D gene: TRBD2
V gene: TRBV6-6
J gene: TRBJ2-5
CDR3 protein: CASSYSIAGQETQYF
CDR3 DNA: TGTGCCAGCAGTTACTCTATAGCGGGGCAAGAGACCCAGTACTTC

clone size: NA
D gene: NA
V gene: TRBV11-2
J gene: TRBJ1-2
CDR3 protein: CASSLSHRLAYGYTF
CDR3 DNA: TGTGCCAGCAGCTTAAGTCACCGTTTGGCCTATGGCTACACCTTC

clone size: once
D gene: NA
V gene: TRBV4-1
J gene: TRBJ1-4
CDR3 protein: CASSQTRGEKLFF
CDR3 DNA: TGCGCCAGCAGCCAAACTAGGGGGGAAAAACTGTTTTTT

clone size: few
D gene: TRBD1
V gene: TRBV6-5
J gene: TRBJ2-5
CDR3 protein: CASSRDRDESETQYF
CDR3 DNA: TGTGCCAGCAGCAGGGACAGGGATGAATCAGAGACCCAGTACTTC

clone size: NA
D gene: TRBD1
V gene: TRBV18
J gene: TRBJ1-2
CDR3 protein: CASSPSGGNYGYTF
CDR3 DNA: TGTGCCAGCTCACCCTCAGGGGGTAACTATGGCTACACCTTC

clone size: few
D gene: NA
V gene: TRBV9
J gene: TRBJ1-1
CDR3 protein: CASSSEAGVSTEAFF
CDR3 DNA: TGTGCCAGCAGCTCGGAAGCAGGGGTTTCCACTGAAGCTTTCTTT

clone size: NA
D gene: TRBD2
V gene: TRBV2
J gene: TRBJ2-1
CDR3 protein: CASSETSGGYNEQFF
CDR3 DNA: TGTGCCAGCAGCGAGACTAGCGGGGGCTACAATGAGCAGTTCTTC

clone size: few
D gene: TRBD1
V gene: TRBV28
J gene: TRBJ1-5
CDR3 protein: CASTTGGAGEPQHF
CDR3 DNA: TGTGCCAGCACGACAGGGGGCGCCGGGGAGCCCCAGCATTTT

clone size: NA
D gene: NA
V gene: TRBV7-2
J gene: TRBJ1-2
CDR3 protein: CASSLATEHGYTF
CDR3 DNA: TGTGCCAGCAGCTTAGCGACAGAGCATGGCTACACCTTC

clone size: NA
D gene: TRBD1
V gene: TRBV20-1
J gene: TRBJ2-7
CDR3 protein: CSAKQGYEQYF
CDR3 DNA: TGCAGTGCTAAACAGGGGTACGAGCAGTACTTC

clone size: once
D gene: NA
V gene: TRBV5-6
J gene: TRBJ2-5
CDR3 protein: CASSLATGVGETQYF
CDR3 DNA: TGTGCCAGCAGCTTGGCCACAGGTGTTGGGGAGACCCAGTACTTC

clone size: few
D gene: TRBD1
V gene: TRBV6-1
J gene: TRBJ1-5
CDR3 protein: CASSDAGGRPQHF
CDR3 DNA: TGTGCCAGCAGTGATGCAGGGGGCCGGCCCCAGCATTTT

clone size: NA
D gene: TRBD1
V gene: TRBV6-1
J gene: TRBJ1-5
CDR3 protein: CASNLGQGNQPQHF
CDR3 DNA: TGTGCCAGCAATTTAGGACAGGGCAATCAGCCCCAGCATTTT

clone size: few
D gene: TRBD1
V gene: TRBV7-8
J gene: TRBJ2-5
CDR3 protein: CASSPRTGVSETQYF
CDR3 DNA: TGTGCCAGCAGCCCCAGGACAGGGGTAAGCGAGACCCAGTACTTC

clone size: few
D gene: TRBD2
V gene: TRBV30
J gene: TRBJ2-4
CDR3 protein: CAWSGGTSGPNKNIQYF
CDR3 DNA: TGTGCCTGGAGTGGGGGGACTAGCGGCCCCAACAAAAACATTCAGTACTTC

clone size: few
D gene: NA
V gene: TRBV5-1
J gene: TRBJ1-5
CDR3 protein: CASSLVEAGNQPQHF
CDR3 DNA: TGCGCCAGCAGCTTGGTTGAGGCCGGCAATCAGCCCCAGCATTTT

clone size: few
D gene: TRBD1
V gene: TRBV7-2
J gene: TRBJ2-3
CDR3 protein: CASSQDRGLSSRTDTQYF
CDR3 DNA: TGTGCCAGCAGCCAGGACAGGGGACTCTCCTCCCGCACAGATACGCAGTATTTT

clone size: NA
D gene: NA
V gene: TRBV5-1
J gene: TRBJ1-6
CDR3 protein: CASRFGQSDSPLHF
CDR3 DNA: TGCGCCAGCAGGTTCGGACAGTCCGATTCACCCCTCCACTTT

clone size: many
D gene: TRBD1
V gene: TRBV28
J gene: TRBJ2-7
CDR3 protein: CASSPSGQGLMAEYF
CDR3 DNA: TGTGCCAGCAGTCCGTCGGGACAGGGCTTAATGGCTGAGTACTTC

clone size: NA
D gene: TRBD1
V gene: TRBV6-5
J gene: TRBJ2-7
CDR3 protein: CASSYSGQGPYEQYF
CDR3 DNA: TGTGCCAGCAGTTACTCGGGACAGGGTCCCTACGAGCAGTACTTC

clone size: many
D gene: NA
V gene: TRBV7-9
J gene: TRBJ2-7
CDR3 protein: CASSLDWYEQYF
CDR3 DNA: TGTGCCAGCAGCTTGGACTGGTACGAGCAGTACTTC

clone size: few
D gene: TRBD1
V gene: TRBV6-5
J gene: TRBJ2-5
CDR3 protein: CASSKGQGEETQYF
CDR3 DNA: TGTGCCAGCAGTAAGGGACAGGGGGAAGAGACCCAGTACTTC

clone size: few
D gene: NA
V gene: TRBV16
J gene: TRBJ2-4
CDR3 protein: CASSQSGVRTNIQYF
CDR3 DNA: TGTGCCAGCAGCCAATCCGGGGTGCGGACAAACATTCAGTACTTC

clone size: few
D gene: NA
V gene: TRBV7-9
J gene: TRBJ1-2
CDR3 protein: CASSLVVTGWLGGYTF
CDR3 DNA: TGTGCCAGCAGCTTAGTCGTGACAGGATGGTTGGGCGGCTACACCTTC